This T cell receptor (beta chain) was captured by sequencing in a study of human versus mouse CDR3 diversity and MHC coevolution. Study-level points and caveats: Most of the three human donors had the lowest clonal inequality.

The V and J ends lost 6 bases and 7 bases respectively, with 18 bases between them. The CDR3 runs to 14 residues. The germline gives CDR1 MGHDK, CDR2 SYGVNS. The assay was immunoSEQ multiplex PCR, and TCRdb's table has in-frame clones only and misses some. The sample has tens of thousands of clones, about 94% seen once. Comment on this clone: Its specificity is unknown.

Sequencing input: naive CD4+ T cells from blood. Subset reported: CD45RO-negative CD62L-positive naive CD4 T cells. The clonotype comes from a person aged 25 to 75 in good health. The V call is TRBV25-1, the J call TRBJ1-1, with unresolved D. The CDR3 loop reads CASSRKIDGGEAFF. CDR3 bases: TGTGCCAGCAGCCGAAAGATAGACGGAGGTGAAGCTTTCTTT.